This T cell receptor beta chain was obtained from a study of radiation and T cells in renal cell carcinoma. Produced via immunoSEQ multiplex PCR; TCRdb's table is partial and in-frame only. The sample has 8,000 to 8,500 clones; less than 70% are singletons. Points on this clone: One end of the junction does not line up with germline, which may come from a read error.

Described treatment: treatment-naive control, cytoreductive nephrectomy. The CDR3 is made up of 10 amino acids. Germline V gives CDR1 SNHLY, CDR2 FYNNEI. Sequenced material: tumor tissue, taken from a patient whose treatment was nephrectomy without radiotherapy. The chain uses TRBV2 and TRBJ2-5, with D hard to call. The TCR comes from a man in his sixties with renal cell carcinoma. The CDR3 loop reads CASGQGTQYF. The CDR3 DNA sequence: TGTGCCAGCGGTCAAGGGACCCAGTACTTC. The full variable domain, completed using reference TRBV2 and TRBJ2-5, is EPEVTQTPSHQVTQMGQEVILRCVPISNHLYFYWYRQILGQKVEFLVSFYNNEISEKSEIFDDQFSVERPDGSNFTLKIRSTKLEDSAMYFCASGQGTQYFGPGTRLLVL.